The 29 T cell receptor beta chains presented below share a single source sample, sequenced in a study of T cells in Graves' hyperthyroidism and ophthalmopathy. Amplification yielded TCR beta CDR3 regions, with RNA transcripts as the source. The HTBI primer set drove a first-round RT-PCR of the TCR CDR3. TCRdb analysed the multiplex PCR reads with MiXCR anew, one entry per CDR3 protein. The repertoire consists of approximately 530,000 distinct CDR3 sequences, with approximately 15% occurring once and the leading ten covering more than 15%. The source material was blood. Source of these receptors: a woman between 18 and 30 years old with Graves' hyperthyroidism.

At least ten counts were recorded for this clonotype. The J gene is TRBJ2-7, the V gene TRBV7-2, with TRBD1 as a possible D gene (6 bases). The CDR3 totals 16 residues. Germline loops: CDR1 SGHTA, CDR2 FQGNSA. Trimming pared 2 bases from V and 5 bases from J, leaving 19 bases between. The CDR3 DNA sequence: TGTGCCAGCAGCTTAAGTGTGACAGGTAGTAAAAACGAGCAGTACTTC. It translates to CASSLSVTGSKNEQYF.

Many counts were recorded for this clonotype. The rearrangement uses TRBV6-2 or TRBV6-3 and TRBJ2-5; perhaps TRBD2 as D (5 bases). V gave up 8 bases and J gave up 3 bases, with 16 bases separating them. The CDR3 runs to 14 residues. Germline V gene data show CDR1 as MNHEY and CDR2 as SVGEGT. The CDR3 DNA follows: TGTGCCAGCGAGAGGGCCCGGCGGAAAGAGACCCAGTACTTC. It specifies CASERARRKETQYF.

In its sample, this clonotype was seen many times. The V gene is TRBV7-2, the J gene TRBJ2-1; TRBD2 is a possible D gene (6 bases). CDR3 length equals 16 residues. Trimming cost V 6 bases and J 5 bases, with 20 bases left between them. Germline V gene lookup returns CDR1 SGHTA and CDR2 FQGNSA. CDR3: CASRYRVSGQHNEQFF. CDR3 nucleotide sequence: TGTGCCAGCAGATATCGTGTTAGCGGACAACACAATGAGCAGTTCTTC.

V and J are TRBV6-2 or TRBV6-3 and TRBJ1-6, with D unclear. The germline V and J ends were trimmed by 2 bases and 9 bases, with 11 bases remaining between them. In germline, CDR1 is MNHEY, CDR2 SVGEGT. The CDR3 sequence is 14 residues long. The chain's CDR3 is CASSYVQMLSPLHF. The CDR3 DNA reads TGTGCCAGCAGTTACGTGCAGATGCTTTCACCCCTCCACTTT.

This clonotype was detected ten times or more. The gene calls are TRBV5-5 and TRBJ1-2, with D perhaps TRBD1 (6 bases). The CDR3 is 14 amino acids. Trimming took 1 base from V and 3 from J, leaving 10 bases between them. Germline CDR1 SGHKS, CDR2 YYEKEE (reference sequence). CDR3 amino acids: CASSLLRGHYGYTF. CDR3 coding DNA: TGTGCCAGCAGCTTGCTCAGGGGCCACTATGGCTACACCTTC.

This clonotype was observed once. The chain combines TRBV7-4 with TRBJ2-7, with D perhaps TRBD1 or TRBD2 (5 bases each). In germline, CDR1 is SGHVT, CDR2 SQSDAQ. This CDR3 has 13 amino acids. With 2 bases removed from V and 6 bases from J, the gap between germline ends came to 11 bases. The CDR3 is CASSLPGPSEQYF. In DNA, the CDR3 is TGTGCCAGCAGCTTACCGGGACCATCCGAGCAGTACTTC.

This clonotype was counted many times. The genes are TRBV4-3 and TRBJ1-1, with D perhaps matching TRBD1 (6 bases). The germline V gene encodes CDR1 LGHNA and CDR2 YSLEER. The CDR3 length is 14 residues. Trimming took 1 base from V and 1 from J, leaving 7 bases between them. The CDR3, as DNA: TGCGCCAGCAGCCAAGGGACAGCGAACACTGAAGCTTTCTTT. It specifies CASSQGTANTEAFF.

A few counts support this clonotype. This chain links TRBV12-5 with TRBJ1-2; 7 positions agree with TRBD1. J gave up 5 bases and V 5 bases, and 5 bases lay outside the gene matches. The CDR3 runs 13 residues. Per germline, CDR1 LGHNT and CDR2 FRNRAP. For the CDR3, the DNA is TGTGCTAGTGGTCCAGGGACAGCGTATGGCTACACCTTC. It yields the protein CASGPGTAYGYTF.

V is TRBV25-1 and J is TRBJ1-2; D unclear. V lost 6 bases, J lost 8 bases, and 10 bases lay in between. Looked up from germline, CDR1 is MGHDK and CDR2 is SYGVNS. This CDR3 comprises 11 residues. CDR3 in amino acids: CASRGLGGYTF. Here the CDR3 DNA reads TGTGCCAGCAGGGGATTGGGCGGCTACACCTTC.

This clonotype was detected a few times. V is TRBV6-1 and J is TRBJ2-3; 12 positions match TRBD2. The CDR3 has 16 amino acids. Germline CDR1 is MNHNS and CDR2 is SASEGT. Unmatched junction bases numbered 6, after V lost 6 bases and J lost 2 bases. CDR3 bases: TGTGCCAGCAGGGACGGGACTAGCGGGTTCACAGATACGCAGTATTTT. This gives the protein CASRDGTSGFTDTQYF.

The V and J genes are TRBV2 and TRBJ2-5; 12 bases are shared with TRBD1. The length of the CDR3 is 16 residues. Germline assignment: CDR1 SNHLY and CDR2 FYNNEI. The junction had 6 bases not matched to a gene; V was cut back by 3 bases and J by 4 bases. The CDR3 DNA reads TGTGCCAGCAGTGAGATGTGGGGACAGGGGGCAGAGACCCAGTACTTC. Translated, it gives CASSEMWGQGAETQYF.

Concerning this clonotype itself: It may be a read error: a sequence one base away is much more abundant. This rearrangement joins TRBV2 to TRBJ2-7; no reliable D call. The end of the DNA is better explained by TRBJ2-1, so the J call may be wrong. CDR1 is SNHLY and CDR2 is FYNNEI in the germline V gene. This CDR3 is built from 14 residues. DNA for the CDR3: TGTGCCAGCAGTGGATTTCTGGAGTCCTACGAGCAGTTCTTC. It specifies CASSGFLESYEQFF.

The chain uses TRBV12-5 and TRBJ2-3; D unresolved. CDR1 and CDR2 from the germline V gene are LGHNT and FRNRAP. This CDR3 has 15 amino acids. The V and J ends lost 3 bases and 4 bases respectively, with 14 bases between them. DNA for the CDR3: TGTGCTAGTGGTTTTCATCCTAGGACCTCAGATACGCAGTATTTT. It translates to CASGFHPRTSDTQYF.

This clonotype appeared a few times. This chain uses TRBV5-1 with TRBJ1-2, with TRBD1 matching over 8 bases. From germline, CDR1 is SGHRS and CDR2 YFSETQ. This CDR3 contains 13 residues. With 0 bases clipped from V and 7 bases from J, the junction kept 2 bases outside the gene matches. The DNA of the CDR3 is TGCGCCAGCAGCTTGGACAGGGGGTTTGGCTACACCTTC. Translated: CASSLDRGFGYTF.

Concerning this clonotype: Possible read error: a much larger clone is one base away. The gene calls are TRBV6-2 or TRBV6-3 and TRBJ2-1; 8 nucleotides agree with TRBD2. CDR3 length: 11 residues. Germline-derived CDR1 and CDR2 are MNHEY and SVGEGT. With V trimmed by 5 bases and J by 10 bases, 1 base remained unmatched. CDR3 in amino acids: CASSEREEQFF. In DNA, the CDR3 is TGTGCCAGCAGTGAGCGGGAGGAGCAGTTCTTC.

This clonotype was detected many times. J is TRBJ1-1 and V is TRBV20-1; 9 positions agree with TRBD1. V shed 6 bases, J shed 0 bases, and the junction held 17 bases outside the gene matches. The CDR3 is made up of 18 amino acids. Germline lookup yields CDR1 DFQATT and CDR2 SNEGSKA (reference sequence). The CDR3 DNA sequence: TGCAGTGCCCCATCTACGACAGGGGGTAAAGGCATGAACACTGAAGCTTTCTTT. Amino acid sequence: CSAPSTTGGKGMNTEAFF.

The chain links TRBV12-3 or TRBV12-4 to TRBJ2-2, with a weak D call TRBD1 (5 bases). Deletions cut 3 bases from V and 6 bases from J, with 11 bases between. The CDR3 loop spans 14 amino acids. The CDR3 sequence is CASSLIGAAGELFF. The CDR3, as DNA: TGTGCCAGCAGTTTGATTGGGGCGGCCGGGGAGCTGTTTTTT.

This clonotype has just a few counts. The chain combines TRBV15 with TRBJ1-1; D uncertain. Germline V lookup: CDR1 LNHNV, CDR2 YYDKDF (reference sequence). The CDR3 runs to 12 residues. Between the trimmed V and J ends, which lost 6 bases and 3 bases, there was a span of 8 bases. CDR3 nucleotide sequence: TGTGCCACCAGTCTCTCTGACACTGAAGCTTTCTTT. It yields the protein CATSLSDTEAFF.

This chain uses TRBV10-1 with TRBJ2-2, with D perhaps matching TRBD1 or TRBD2 (5 bases each). The CDR3 is 16 residues long. The germline V gene has CDR1 WNHNN and CDR2 SYGVQD (reference sequence). V lost 0 bases and J lost 0, with 8 bases in between. The CDR3 here is CASSESGGTNTGELFF. The CDR3, as DNA: TGCGCCAGCAGTGAGTCTGGGGGAACGAACACCGGGGAGCTGTTTTTT.

This clonotype was recorded at least ten times. The rearrangement uses TRBV5-6 and TRBJ1-5; the D gene is possibly TRBD1 (6 bases). Germline assignment: CDR1 SGHDT and CDR2 YYEEEE. V lost 1 base, J lost 3 bases, and 11 bases lay in between. CDR3 length equals 15 residues. The CDR3 DNA follows: TGTGCCAGCAGCTTGAGAGGGGGGTTCAATCAGCCCCAGCATTTT. Translated, it gives CASSLRGGFNQPQHF.

As to this clonotype: One end of the junction fails to match germline, which may point to a read error. The rearrangement links TRBV6-1 to TRBJ2-1, with D tentatively TRBD1 (7 bases). The V gene's germline CDR1 is MNHNS and CDR2 SASEGT. This CDR3 comprises 14 residues. The CDR3 region is CASSGGQTYNEQLF. The CDR3 DNA sequence: TGTGCCAGCAGCGGGGGACAGACTTACAATGAGCAGCTCTTC.

The V gene is TRBV19, the J gene TRBJ2-2; 7 bases are a match to TRBD1. V was pared by 6 bases and J by 5 bases, with 9 bases of the junction left unmatched. The length of the CDR3 is 15 residues. Germline V gives CDR1 LNHDA, CDR2 SQIVND (reference sequence). This chain's CDR3 is CASSRQGARTGELFF. In DNA, the CDR3 is TGTGCCAGTAGCCGACAGGGAGCGAGAACCGGGGAGCTGTTTTTT.

The sample holds many counts of this clonotype. CDR3 nucleotides: TGTGCCAGCAGTCCTTGGACTAGCTTCTCCTACAATGAGCAGTTCTTC. This sequence encodes CASSPWTSFSYNEQFF. This chain joins TRBV28 and TRBJ2-1, with 8 bases lining up with TRBD2. Per the germline V gene, CDR1 is MDHEN and CDR2 is SYDVKM. The CDR3 contains 16 residues. J was trimmed by 0 bases and V by 5 bases; bases with no gene match: 6.

The genes are TRBV20-1 and TRBJ1-5; D uncertain. The V gene's germline CDR1 is DFQATT and CDR2 SNEGSKA (reference sequence). The CDR3 covers 11 residues. V was shortened by 3 bases and J by 4 bases, with 4 bases between the two germline ends. CDR3 sequence: CSASNNQPQHF. CDR3 bases: TGCAGTGCTAGTAATAATCAGCCCCAGCATTTT.

This clonotype was counted ten times or more. The chain recombines TRBV5-1 with TRBJ1-4; no clear D gene. The CDR3 is 13 residues long. Germline V gene data show CDR1 as SGHRS and CDR2 as YFSETQ. The V end lost 0 bases, the J end lost 8 bases, and 8 bases lay between the germline ends. The CDR3 DNA reads TGCGCCAGCAGCTTGGCTGGCAGCGAAAAACTGTTTTTT. This gives the protein CASSLAGSEKLFF.

This clonotype was seen more than once but under ten times. This chain connects TRBV19 to TRBJ1-2; 8 positions match TRBD1. The CDR3 is 15 residues long. CDR1 and CDR2 from the germline V gene are LNHDA and SQIVND (reference sequence). The V gene end was trimmed by 4 bases and the J gene end by 4 bases; junction bases not matched to a gene: 8. The CDR3 protein is CASSTGTGVGYGYTF. Here the CDR3 DNA reads TGTGCCAGTAGTACGGGGACAGGCGTTGGCTATGGCTACACCTTC. Full variable domain (missing parts from reference TRBV19 and TRBJ1-2): DGGITQSPKYLFRKEGQNVTLSCEQNLNHDAMYWYRQDPGQGLRLIYYSQIVNDFQKGDIAEGYSVSREKKESFPLTVTSAQKNPTAFYLCASSTGTGVGYGYTFGSGTRLTVV.

This clonotype was seen ten or more times. The chain combines TRBV7-8 with TRBJ2-5; D is unclear. V lost 5 bases to trimming and J lost 5 bases, with 12 bases between them. CDR3 length equals 13 residues. Looked up from germline, CDR1 is SGHVS and CDR2 is FQNEAQ. Here the CDR3 reads CASSPASWETQYF. CDR3 sequence (DNA): TGTGCCAGCAGCCCAGCTAGTTGGGAGACCCAGTACTTC.

As concerns this clonotype: A much larger clone lies one base from this, so it may be a read error. The genes are TRBV7-9 and TRBJ2-1; 10 nucleotides line up with TRBD2. The CDR3 extends over 14 amino acids. J gave up 6 bases and V 5 bases, and 4 bases lay outside the gene matches. Germline assignment: CDR1 SEHNR and CDR2 FQNEAQ (reference sequence). The CDR3 DNA is TGTGCCAGCAGCCACTTAGCGGGGGGCAATGAGCAGTTCTTC. This translates into CASSHLAGGNEQFF.

This clonotype was seen more than once but under ten times. The chain is built from TRBV20-1 and TRBJ2-1; 15 bases line up with TRBD2. J was trimmed by 1 base and V by 1 base; bases with no gene match: 11. The germline CDR1 and CDR2 sequences are DFQATT and SNEGSKA (reference sequence). The CDR3 runs to 20 residues. As DNA, the CDR3 is TGCAGTGCTAGAGTTCTTTGGACTAGCGGGGGGGCAGAGTCCTACAATGAGCAGTTCTTC. This encodes CSARVLWTSGGAESYNEQFF.